Below, 8 T cell receptor beta chains from the same sample are listed, as sequenced in a study of identical twins (dated by TCRdb to the mid-2010s). The method was 5' RACE. Sequenced using an Illumina HiSeq 2000. TCRdb trimmed public reads at Q25 via fastp, called clones via MiXCR and kept in-frame beta chains. Under each unique CDR3 protein, matching rows form one entry showing the most common genes and DNA. The sample profile shows under 300,000 distinct CDR3 sequences; roughly 13% of them were found once. The ten largest clones take up about 4.1% of the sample. These sequences were also reported in another study, on yellow fever vaccine responses in identical twins.

Input material: memory (CD45RO+) T cells sorted from blood. What the cell subset or site label conveys for this sample: CD45RO+ enriched T cells. These receptors originate from a woman under 30 in good health.

This clonotype was counted at least ten times. The rearrangement links TRBV20-1 to TRBJ2-7; D may be TRBD1 or TRBD2 (5 bases each). V gave up 2 bases and J gave up 6 bases, with 11 bases separating them. The germline V gene has CDR1 DFQATT and CDR2 SNEGSKA (reference sequence). The CDR3 has 12 residues. The CDR3 reads CSARRDGFEQYF. Written as DNA, the CDR3 is TGCAGTGCTAGACGGGACGGCTTCGAGCAGTACTTC.

In its sample, this clonotype was seen many times. V is TRBV6-1 and J is TRBJ1-1; no firm D call. The germline V gene has CDR1 MNHNS and CDR2 SASEGT. The V gene lost 2 bases and the J gene lost 4 bases, with 8 bases spanning the gap. The length of the CDR3 is 13 residues. CDR3 region: CASSERWGTEAFF. In DNA, the CDR3 is TGTGCCAGCAGTGAACGCTGGGGCACTGAAGCTTTCTTT.

This clonotype appeared many times. V usage is TRBV4-3 and J usage is TRBJ1-2; D not resolved. The CDR3 has 18 amino acids. The germline V gene encodes CDR1 LGHNA and CDR2 YSLEER. V was shortened by 3 bases and J by 0 bases, with 20 bases between the two germline ends. For the CDR3, the DNA is TGCGCCAGCAGCCATAAACCACGGGCCTCACCATCTAACTATGGCTACACCTTC. Translation: CASSHKPRASPSNYGYTF.

The chain recombines TRBV6-2 or TRBV6-3 with TRBJ2-5; 9 bases line up with TRBD2. This CDR3 region has 14 residues. The germline V gene has CDR1 MNHEY and CDR2 SVGEGT. V lost 5 bases, J lost 5 bases, and 6 bases stayed unmatched. CDR3 in amino acids: CASSLSGSMETQYF. The CDR3 DNA follows: TGTGCCAGCAGTCTTAGCGGGAGTATGGAGACCCAGTACTTC.

This clonotype came up a few times. This chain connects TRBV7-2 to TRBJ2-5; TRBD2 matches at 8 bases. V dropped 2 bases and J dropped 5; count of bases not matched to a gene: 13. This CDR3 comprises 17 residues. Germline V lookup: CDR1 SGHTA, CDR2 FQGNSA. CDR3 amino acids: CASSLSGGGAARETQYF. CDR3 nucleotides: TGTGCCAGCAGCTTATCCGGGGGGGGGGCAGCTCGGGAGACCCAGTACTTC. The whole variable domain, remainder taken from reference TRBV7-2 and TRBJ2-5, is GAGVSQSPSNKVTEKGKDVELRCDPISGHTALYWYRQSLGQGLEFLIYFQGNSAPDKSGLPSDRFSAERTGGSVSTLTIQRTQQEDSAVYLCASSLSGGGAARETQYFGPGTRLLVL.

V gene TRBV11-3 combines with J gene TRBJ2-1, with D hard to call. Between the trimmed V and J ends, which lost 0 bases and 0 bases, there was a span of 9 bases. Looked up from germline, CDR1 is SGHNT and CDR2 is YENEEA. This CDR3 comprises 16 residues. In DNA, the CDR3 is TGTGCCAGCAGCTTAGAAGGCCGCCGCTCCTACAATGAGCAGTTCTTC. It encodes CASSLEGRRSYNEQFF.

This chain uses TRBV6-2 or TRBV6-3 with TRBJ2-5; D unresolved. V was pared by 7 bases and J by 5 bases, with 8 bases between. The CDR3 spans 11 residues. CDR1 MNHEY and CDR2 SVGEGT come from the germline V gene. CDR3 coding DNA: TGTGCCAGCAAACACACGGAGACCCAGTACTTC. Translated, it gives CASKHTETQYF.

V usage is TRBV7-2 and J usage is TRBJ2-5; a possible D gene is TRBD1 (5 bases). Trimming shortened V by 5 bases and J by 5 bases, and 18 bases separated the two germline ends. Germline V gene data show CDR1 as SGHTA and CDR2 as FQGNSA. This CDR3 spans 15 amino acids. CDR3 protein: CASSGAELWAETQYF. CDR3 bases: TGTGCCAGCAGCGGGGCCGAGCTCTGGGCTGAGACCCAGTACTTC.